This entry lists 3 T cell receptor beta chains sequenced from one sample in a study of Ad26.COV2.S vaccination and SARS-CoV-2 variants. Treatment described: about 20 received Ad26.COV2.S at low or high dose, single or two shots; about 5 received placebo; per-sample allocation not given. The investigators took samples on day 63 after the first vaccine or placebo injection. TCRdb's table, derived via immunoSEQ multiplex PCR, lists solely in-frame clones and lacks some. The repertoire consists of 430,000 or so clones, with 89% occurring once and the leading ten covering 2% to 3%. This specimen consisted of peripheral blood, obtained in a trial of Ad26.COV2.S vaccine versus placebo. Source of these receptors: a person between 18 and 65 years old who received the Ad26.COV2.S COVID-19 vaccine or a placebo.

This clone was observed once. This sequence joins TRBV9 and TRBJ2-3; 11 bases agree with TRBD2. Germline CDR1 is SGDLS and CDR2 is YYNGEE. The V and J ends lost 0 bases and 2 bases, in that order; junction bases with no gene match: 5. The CDR3 runs 17 residues. The CDR3 protein is CASSVGMGLAVTDTQYF. The CDR3 DNA reads TGTGCCAGCAGCGTAGGGATGGGACTAGCGGTCACAGATACGCAGTATTTT. Full variable domain (remainder filled in from reference TRBV9 and TRBJ2-3): DSGVTQTPKHLITATGQRVTLRCSPRSGDLSVYWYQQSLDQGLQFLIQYYNGEERAKGNILERFSAQQFPDLHSELNLSSLELGDSALYFCASSVGMGLAVTDTQYFGPGTRLTVL.

V gene TRBV28 combines with J gene TRBJ2-5; D possibly corresponds to TRBD2 (6 bases). The CDR3 has 18 amino acids. Deletions cut 3 bases from V and 0 bases from J, with 20 bases between. CDR1 is MDHEN, CDR2 SYDVKM, per germline. The CDR3 DNA sequence: TGTGCCAGCAGTTTTGGGGGGTTCGATTCCTCGTACCAAGAGACCCAGTACTTC. As protein: CASSFGGFDSSYQETQYF.

The rearrangement joins TRBV5-1 to TRBJ2-5; 9 bases are shared with TRBD1. Losses at the gene ends were 3 bases for V and 5 bases for J; bases not matched to a gene: 5. The CDR3 has 14 residues. The V gene's germline CDR1 is SGHRS and CDR2 YFSETQ. The CDR3 nucleotides read TGCGCCAGCAGCTGGGGACAGGGCGGTGAGACCCAGTACTTC. It is translated as CASSWGQGGETQYF.